The clone carrying this T cell receptor beta chain was seen only a few times. Its antigen is as yet unknown. The data originate from a study of T cell repertoires in cytomegalovirus infection. TCRdb analysed the reads with MiXCR anew, one entry per CDR3 protein. This table holds a few hundred thousand distinct CDR3 sequences, approximately 25% found once. Losses at the gene ends were 7 bases for V and 0 bases for J; bases not matched to a gene: 7. Germline V CDR1 and CDR2: SGHVS, FQNEAQ. This CDR3 is built from 17 residues. The sequence derives from a human donor in good health (CMV status not recorded). Some clones in this sample may be carry-over from other donors' samples. The V and J genes are TRBV7-8 and TRBJ2-2; TRBD2 matches at 11 bases. Specimen: cultured PBMCs, collected from culture after CMV antigen stimulation. CDR3 in amino acids: CASIRGTSGANTGELFF. The CDR3, as DNA: TGTGCCAGCATCAGGGGGACTAGCGGCGCGAACACCGGGGAGCTGTTTTTT.